Sequencing of this T cell receptor (beta chain) was carried out in a study of tumor-infiltrating lymphocytes in localized non-small cell lung cancer. This CDR3 spans 15 amino acids. Germline CDR1 is MNHEY and CDR2 is SVGAGI. The trim removed 6 bases at V and 3 bases at J, leaving 2 bases unmatched. The table lists this clone with a few counts. Measured with immunoSEQ multiplex PCR; TCRdb has only the in-frame clones, and not every one. The sample records about 16,000 clones, approximately 70% being singletons. The clonotype originates from a human donor with non-small cell lung cancer. V gene TRBV6-5 combines with J gene TRBJ2-3; 14 positions agree with TRBD2. The sequenced sample was lung tumor tissue. The CDR3 loop reads CASRRLAGGTDTQYF. In nucleotides, the CDR3 is TGTGCCAGCAGGCGACTAGCGGGAGGGACAGATACGCAGTATTTT.